A single sample gave rise to the 23 T cell receptor beta chains below, sequenced in a study of immune evolution from preneoplasia to lung adenocarcinoma (dated by TCRdb to the early 2020s). Receptors were amplified or captured by the immunoSEQ multiplex PCR assay. In TCRdb, the immuneACCESS table is reduced to in-frame sequences with V and J assigned. These tables do not hold every clone; where another copy was compared, an unresolved V gene accounts for under half, and the others remain unexplained. For this sample the table gives around 40,000 clones, of which more than 60% were detected only once. The ten biggest clones cover approximately 4.7% of the sample. Input material: FFPE invasive lung adenocarcinoma tissue. This specimen's cell subset or site label, interpreted: frankly invasive lung adenocarcinoma (ADC). These receptors came from a person aged 55-75 years with lung adenocarcinoma.

The chain couples TRBV7-7 to TRBJ2-2; D is perhaps TRBD1 (6 bases). Germline CDR1 SSHAT, CDR2 FNYEAQ (reference sequence). Trimming removed 0 bases at V and 6 bases at J, with 11 bases between. CDR3 size: 15 residues. CDR3 DNA: TGTGCCAGCAGCTTAGCTCTACAGGGCCCCGGGGAGCTGTTTTTT. This gives the protein CASSLALQGPGELFF.

This clone was seen just once. The chain carries TRBV5-1 and TRBJ2-5, with 10 positions matching TRBD2. J lost 2 bases, V lost 0 bases, and 13 bases had no gene match. Per the germline V gene, CDR1 is SGHRS and CDR2 is YFSETQ. The CDR3 spans 19 residues. CDR3 loop: CASSLALTLAGLNQETQYF. As DNA, the CDR3 is TGCGCCAGCAGCTTGGCCCTTACACTAGCGGGGCTGAATCAAGAGACCCAGTACTTC.

This clone has only one observation. The chain joins TRBV7-9 to TRBJ2-7; maybe TRBD1 (6 bases). The CDR3 consists of 15 residues. V was shortened by 5 bases and J by 2 bases, with 16 bases between the two germline ends. Germline V gene sequence: CDR1 SEHNR, CDR2 FQNEAQ (reference sequence). CDR3 nucleotides: TGTGCCAGCAGCGCAGCAGGGGTTAGGGCCTACGAGCAGTACTTC. Amino acid sequence: CASSAAGVRAYEQYF.

V gene TRBV2 combines with J gene TRBJ1-1, with D perhaps matching TRBD1 (5 bases). CDR3 length: 13 amino acids. The V gene's germline CDR1 is SNHLY and CDR2 FYNNEI. V gave up 5 bases and J gave up 3 bases, with 10 bases separating them. CDR3 protein: CASSQQEHTEAFF. The CDR3 nucleotides are TGTGCCAGCAGTCAACAGGAGCACACTGAAGCTTTCTTT.

CDR3 residues: CASSSLQQGSNQPQHF. CDR3 in DNA: TGTGCCAGCAGCTCTCTACAGCAGGGAAGCAATCAGCCCCAGCATTTT. The chain uses TRBV28 and TRBJ1-5, with a weak D call TRBD1 (5 bases). Germline CDR1 and CDR2: MDHEN and SYDVKM. This CDR3 comprises 16 residues. V dropped 6 bases and J dropped 1 base, with 16 bases sitting between them.

The chain uses TRBV5-1 and TRBJ2-5, with D unresolved. The germline V and J ends were trimmed by 2 bases and 4 bases, with 12 bases remaining between them. Germline CDR1 is SGHRS and CDR2 is YFSETQ. The length of the CDR3 is 14 residues. In nucleotides, the CDR3 is TGCGCCAGCAGCTTAGGGAAGGCTGGAGAGACCCAGTACTTC. This translates into CASSLGKAGETQYF.

The CDR3 reads CASSSSQGEKLFF. The CDR3 DNA reads TGTGCCAGCAGCTCCAGTCAAGGAGAAAAACTGTTTTTT. The gene calls are TRBV7-2 and TRBJ1-4; D gene unclear. V was clipped by 4 bases and J by 8 bases, with 11 bases between them. From germline, CDR1 is SGHTA and CDR2 FQGNSA. This CDR3 has 13 residues.

This rearrangement joins TRBV30 to TRBJ2-3, with D unresolved. The CDR3 has 13 amino acids. Trimming took off 1 base at V and 6 bases at J, with 11 bases between the two ends. Germline CDR1 reads GTSNPN; CDR2 reads SVGIG (reference sequence). The CDR3 is CAWSAGMGDTQYF. The CDR3 bases are TGTGCCTGGAGTGCCGGAATGGGCGATACGCAGTATTTT.

This clone was counted a few times. The chain uses TRBV2 and TRBJ2-1, with D perhaps given as TRBD1 or TRBD2 (5 bases each). The CDR3 runs to 13 residues. Germline CDR1 and CDR2: SNHLY and FYNNEI. Trimming stripped 4 bases from V and 8 bases from J, with 12 bases between. CDR3 sequence (DNA): TGTGCCAGCAGTGCCATGGGGGACCATGAGCAGTTCTTC. This encodes CASSAMGDHEQFF.

This clone was seen more than once but under ten times. This chain's CDR3 is CASNPGGVETQYF. CDR3 coding DNA: TGCGCCAGCAACCCGGGGGGGGTAGAGACCCAGTACTTC. The rearrangement uses TRBV5-1 and TRBJ2-5, with 8 bases matching TRBD2. V was clipped by 6 bases and J by 4 bases; unmatched bases: 5. Germline V gives CDR1 SGHRS, CDR2 YFSETQ. There are 13 residues in the CDR3.

The J gene is TRBJ2-7, the V gene TRBV2, with D possibly matching TRBD2 (5 bases). Trimming pared 8 bases from V and 6 bases from J, leaving 11 bases between. In germline, CDR1 is SNHLY, CDR2 FYNNEI. This CDR3 contains 11 residues. CDR3 sequence: CASVGSREQYF. In DNA form, the CDR3 reads TGTGCCAGCGTGGGGAGTCGCGAGCAGTACTTC.

V and J are TRBV9 and TRBJ2-7, with 7 bases matching TRBD1. The CDR3 length is 15 residues. The V segment lost 1 base and the J segment 2 bases; nucleotides outside the gene matches: 6. Germline values: CDR1 SGDLS, CDR2 YYNGEE. The CDR3: CASSVPSDRPYEQYF. The CDR3 DNA reads TGTGCCAGCAGCGTACCCTCGGACAGGCCCTACGAGCAGTACTTC. Drawing the rest from reference TRBV9 and TRBJ2-7, the complete variable domain is DSGVTQTPKHLITATGQRVTLRCSPRSGDLSVYWYQQSLDQGLQFLIQYYNGEERAKGNILERFSAQQFPDLHSELNLSSLELGDSALYFCASSVPSDRPYEQYFGPGTRLTVT.

The rearrangement joins TRBV28 to TRBJ2-7, with D tentatively TRBD1 (6 bases). CDR1 is MDHEN and CDR2 is SYDVKM in the germline V gene. The CDR3 contains 14 residues. V was cut by 6 bases and J by 2 bases, with 14 bases left in between. The DNA of the CDR3 is TGTGCCAGCAGGGCTACAGGGTCGGCCTACGAGCAGTACTTC. This sequence encodes CASRATGSAYEQYF.

This chain joins TRBV25-1 and TRBJ2-1; 7 nucleotides match TRBD2. The junction had 13 bases not matched to a gene; V was cut back by 4 bases and J by 4 bases. Looked up from germline, CDR1 is MGHDK and CDR2 is SYGVNS. This CDR3 contains 17 residues. The CDR3 here is CASSANKTSRVYNEQFF. CDR3 in DNA: TGTGCCAGCAGTGCGAATAAGACTAGCAGGGTGTACAATGAGCAGTTCTTC.

This clone was observed once. The genes are TRBV4-1 and TRBJ2-7; D gene uncertain. CDR1 is MGHRA and CDR2 is YSYEKL in the germline V gene. The CDR3 loop spans 14 amino acids. V was pared by 0 bases and J by 3 bases, with 9 bases between. The CDR3 loop is CASSQEPRSYEQYF. The CDR3 DNA reads as TGCGCCAGCAGCCAAGAACCTAGAAGCTACGAGCAGTACTTC.

The chain couples TRBV27 to TRBJ2-2; D remains ambiguous. The V and J ends lost 3 bases and 1 base respectively, with 9 bases between them. This CDR3 comprises 15 residues. Germline CDR1 reads MNHEY; CDR2 reads SMNVEV (reference sequence). This CDR3 reads CASSFLAVNTGELFF. CDR3 nucleotides: TGTGCCAGCAGTTTTCTCGCAGTGAACACCGGGGAGCTGTTTTTT.

This clone was observed a few times. The J gene is TRBJ2-5, the V gene TRBV5-4, with D possibly matching TRBD2 (5 bases). This CDR3 spans 15 amino acids. The germline V gene has CDR1 SGHNT and CDR2 YYREEE (reference sequence). V lost 4 bases, J lost 2 bases, and 15 bases lay in between. The CDR3 DNA follows: TGTGCCAGCAGCCCCAGCCCGGACTCACAAGAGACCCAGTACTTC. Translating gives CASSPSPDSQETQYF.

This sequence joins TRBV19 and TRBJ1-2, with D unclear. Trimming took 5 bases from V and 6 from J, leaving 22 bases between them. From germline, CDR1 is LNHDA and CDR2 SQIVND (reference sequence). The CDR3 has 16 amino acids. For the CDR3, the DNA is TGTGCCAGTAGTCCCCTGGAGACCTCCTCGAGGGATGGCTACACCTTC. The encoded protein is CASSPLETSSRDGYTF. Using reference TRBV19 and TRBJ1-2 for the parts outside the CDR3, the full variable domain is DGGITQSPKYLFRKEGQNVTLSCEQNLNHDAMYWYRQDPGQGLRLIYYSQIVNDFQKGDIAEGYSVSREKKESFPLTVTSAQKNPTAFYLCASSPLETSSRDGYTFGSGTRLTVV.

The V and J genes are TRBV10-2 and TRBJ2-2, with 9 bases aligning to TRBD1. Germline V CDR1 and CDR2: WSHSY, SAAADI. This CDR3 has 14 residues. Trimming took 7 bases from V and 5 from J; bases not matched to a gene: 5. The CDR3, as DNA: TGCGCCAGCACCGGGACAGGGATAACCGGGGAGCTGTTTTTT. Protein product: CASTGTGITGELFF.

V usage is TRBV10-1 and J usage is TRBJ1-2, with no clear D. Germline CDR1 is WNHNN and CDR2 is SYGVQD (reference sequence). Trimming cost V 4 bases and J 5 bases, with 11 bases left between them. The CDR3 totals 13 residues. The CDR3 DNA follows: TGCGCCAGCAGTGGGAACGATCGGTATGGCTACACCTTC. Encoded protein: CASSGNDRYGYTF.

The chain couples TRBV7-8 to TRBJ1-1, with 9 bases that match TRBD1. This CDR3 spans 15 amino acids. The V gene end was trimmed by 4 bases and the J gene end by 3 bases; junction bases not matched to a gene: 6. Per the germline V gene, CDR1 is SGHVS and CDR2 is FQNEAQ. The CDR3 DNA is TGTGCCAGCAGCTACAGGGGGCTGGGGTACACTGAAGCTTTCTTT. It translates to CASSYRGLGYTEAFF.

This clone was detected only once. The rearrangement joins TRBV2 to TRBJ1-4; TRBD1 agrees at 10 bases. The CDR3 consists of 13 residues. The V and J ends lost 11 bases and 8 bases, in that order; junction bases with no gene match: 8. The germline V gene encodes CDR1 SNHLY and CDR2 FYNNEI. This CDR3 is CAGRQGAGEKLFF. The CDR3, as DNA: TGTGCCGGTCGACAGGGGGCGGGAGAAAAACTGTTTTTT.

This chain joins TRBV18 and TRBJ2-1, with D possibly matching TRBD2 (5 bases). The germline V and J ends were trimmed by 0 bases and 0 bases, with 12 bases remaining between them. This CDR3 is built from 17 residues. Germline V lookup: CDR1 KGHSH, CDR2 LQKENI. The CDR3 bases are TGTGCCAGCTCACCACCGGCGATGAGGGCCTCCTACAATGAGCAGTTCTTC. It specifies CASSPPAMRASYNEQFF.